A selection of T cell receptor beta chains follows, all from one sample in a study of T-cell reconstitution after alpha-beta-depleted transplantation in children. TCRdb recomputed calls from the PCR reads with MiXCR, one row per CDR3 protein. In the table there are almost 600,000 distinct CDR3 sequences, about a quarter of which are singletons. Source: PBMCs, taken before TCRalphabeta/CD19-depleted stem cell transplant. These receptors were obtained from a boy under three years old with Wiskott-Aldrich syndrome, due to receive a stem cell transplant. Each CDR3 is given with its conserved first and last residue. Fields, in order: V gene, CDR3 protein.

V gene: TRBV29-1; CDR3 protein: CSVEVIGRRVSYNEQFF
V gene: TRBV3-1; CDR3 protein: CASSQLVGNEQFF
V gene: TRBV5-1; CDR3 protein: CASSPTLTGGNQPQHF
V gene: TRBV7-2; CDR3 protein: CASSPGRGGREQPQHF
V gene: TRBV20-1; CDR3 protein: CSARRRYYEQYF
V gene: TRBV4-1; CDR3 protein: CASSQGKWEDKGMNTEAFF
V gene: TRBV5-1; CDR3 protein: CASSQRTGAFNSPLHF
V gene: TRBV6-1; CDR3 protein: CASIAEVVTYNEQFF
V gene: TRBV7-3; CDR3 protein: CASSPDPTSGSRGGELFF
V gene: TRBV20-1; CDR3 protein: CSAPWADTQYF
V gene: TRBV20-1; CDR3 protein: CSARDAQGTDTQYF
V gene: TRBV15; CDR3 protein: CATSSGTGAGEAKNIQYF
V gene: TRBV7-9; CDR3 protein: CASSLNSMNTEAFF
V gene: TRBV10-3; CDR3 protein: CAISPTADTQYF
V gene: TRBV29-1; CDR3 protein: CSVSGLISSYNEQFF
V gene: TRBV5-1; CDR3 protein: CASSPGQVFYEQYF
V gene: TRBV12-3/TRBV12-4; CDR3 protein: CASSSQGQANQPQHF
V gene: TRBV10-3; CDR3 protein: CAISESGGSYNEQFF
V gene: TRBV5-6; CDR3 protein: CASSFRPSERLGTQYF
V gene: TRBV10-3; CDR3 protein: CAVGTSGTDTQYF
V gene: TRBV12-3/TRBV12-4; CDR3 protein: CASSNRGSSNQPQHF
V gene: TRBV5-1; CDR3 protein: CASSASGYNEQFF
V gene: TRBV5-5; CDR3 protein: CASSLTGTGYDEQYF
V gene: TRBV4-2; CDR3 protein: CASSHPITDTQYF
V gene: TRBV24-1; CDR3 protein: CATSDTGTATGELFF
V gene: TRBV5-1; CDR3 protein: CASSSLLSSGRSSYNEQFF
V gene: TRBV29-1; CDR3 protein: CSVTSGRETQYF
V gene: TRBV3-1; CDR3 protein: CASSQGVQTQYF
V gene: TRBV28; CDR3 protein: CASRQGRGGTSSYNEQFF
V gene: TRBV27; CDR3 protein: CASSCPPPSGYSTDTQYF
V gene: TRBV21-1; CDR3 protein: CASSKAAGPNQPQHF
V gene: TRBV20-1; CDR3 protein: CSAREYRRGEKLFF
V gene: TRBV29-1; CDR3 protein: CSVVSGQVTEYF
V gene: TRBV5-1; CDR3 protein: CASSLLGLTNNEQFF
V gene: TRBV29-1; CDR3 protein: CSGKDRGEYNEQFF
V gene: TRBV20-1; CDR3 protein: CSAREGLRQPQHF
V gene: TRBV6-1; CDR3 protein: CASSERTGWNEQFF
V gene: TRBV2; CDR3 protein: CASSLLPDYNEQFF
V gene: TRBV5-1; CDR3 protein: CASSLALPGDMGNQPQHF
V gene: TRBV5-1; CDR3 protein: CASSLEVGRVYNEQFF